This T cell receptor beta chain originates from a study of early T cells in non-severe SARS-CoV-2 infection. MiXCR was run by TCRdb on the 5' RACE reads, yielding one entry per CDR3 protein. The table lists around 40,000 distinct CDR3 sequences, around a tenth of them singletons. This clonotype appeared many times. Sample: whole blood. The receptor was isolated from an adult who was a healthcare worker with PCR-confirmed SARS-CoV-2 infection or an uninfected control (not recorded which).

The chain's CDR3 is CASSTSTGEWANGYTF. The CDR3 region has the DNA TGTGCCAGCAGCACAAGTACAGGTGAATGGGCCAATGGCTACACCTTC. The chain combines TRBV28 with TRBJ1-2; possible D gene TRBD1, 5 bases. Germline V gives CDR1 MDHEN, CDR2 SYDVKM. This CDR3 is built from 16 residues. V was clipped by 6 bases and J by 6 bases, with 23 bases between them.